The present entry profiles one T cell receptor (beta chain) with its context. The antigen is undetermined. Different DNA sequences within this sample yield the same CDR3. This entry is derived from a study of cytomegalovirus exposure and HLA in healthy donors. On the study more broadly: In an earlier analysis, 90 million to 120 million unique TCR beta sequences were found from 150 million to 200 million T cells. Study-wide results and limits: There were about 160 TCR beta chains listed as cytomegalovirus-associated.

Donors in the study were healthy people who gave bone marrow. The CDR3 runs 14 residues. Germline CDR1 and CDR2: SGHRS and YFSETQ. V was trimmed by 2 bases and J by 4 bases, leaving 10 bases between them. With 60 Vbeta and 13 Jbeta primers, the PCR was carried out. Sequencing was performed with immunoSEQ multiplex PCR; in TCRdb, only in-frame clones are kept and a portion is missing. The sample consists of roughly 120,000 clones, around 77% of them appearing once. The rearrangement uses TRBV5-1 and TRBJ2-1; D may be TRBD1 (5 bases). This TCR was sampled from a middle-aged woman in good health and CMV-seropositive. Sample: PBMCs. The CDR3 nucleotides read TGCGCCAGCAGCTTCAGTGGGGCTTACAATGAGCAGTTCTTC. This encodes CASSFSGAYNEQFF.